A selection of T cell receptor beta chains follows, all from one sample in a study of T-cell reconstitution after alpha-beta-depleted transplantation in children. Each CDR3 protein is one row after TCRdb ran MiXCR on the PCR reads. The sample lists roughly 500,000 distinct CDR3 sequences, about 33% seen once, with 2% to 2.5% in the top ten. The sequencing here drew on PBMCs from the stem cell graft donor, taken from the stem cell graft. These receptors were collected from a human donor who donated a stem cell graft to a child with aplastic anemia. CDR3s include the opening cysteine and the closing phenylalanine or tryptophan. The D gene is left open where the match is weak. The size of a clone is reported for some rows only, either as once, few or many, or as a class for expanded clones.

TRBV19,TRBD2,NA,TRBJ2-1,TGTGCCAGTAGTATTGGCGGGACTAGCGGGAGCGATGAGCAGCTCTTC,CASSIGGTSGSDEQLF
TRBV29-1,NA,few,TRBJ2-1,TGCAGCGTCACTTTCAGCTCCTACAATGAGCAGTTCTTC,CSVTFSSYNEQFF
TRBV12-3/TRBV12-4,TRBD2,few,TRBJ2-1,TGTGCCATTTCTAGCGGGATAACCTACAATGAGCAGTTCTTC,CAISSGITYNEQFF
TRBV4-3,NA,NA,TRBJ1-1,TGCGCCAGCAGCCAAGATAAGGGCTATCAGGACACTGAAGCTTTCTTT,CASSQDKGYQDTEAFF
TRBV3-1,NA,NA,TRBJ1-2,TGTGCCAGCAGCCACCGGGACCTTTATGGCTACACCTTC,CASSHRDLYGYTF
TRBV20-1,TRBD2,few,TRBJ2-7,TGCAGTGGGGAGGGCACGGGAAACTACGAGCAGTACTTC,CSGEGTGNYEQYF
TRBV5-5,NA,few,TRBJ1-1,TGTGCCAGCAGCTTGAGACCGCTGAACACTGAAGCTTTCTTT,CASSLRPLNTEAFF
TRBV20-1,NA,NA,TRBJ2-1,TGCAGTAACGTCGGCGGGTGGGGGTACAATGAGCAGTTCTTC,CSNVGGWGYNEQFF
TRBV7-9,TRBD1,NA,TRBJ1-2,TGTGCCAGCAGCCCCCCCGACAGGGTATTGGTCTATGGCTACACCTTC,CASSPPDRVLVYGYTF
TRBV20-1,NA,few,TRBJ1-2,TGCAGTGCTAGAGAGAACGGAGGCTATGGCTACACCTTC,CSARENGGYGYTF
TRBV13,NA,NA,TRBJ1-1,TGTGCCAGCAGCTTAGCGTGGCAGATTTTGAACACTGAAGCTTTCTTT,CASSLAWQILNTEAFF
TRBV20-1,TRBD1,NA,TRBJ1-1,TGCAGTGCTAGAGATGCGGACAGGGGGGGCACTGAAGCTTTCTTT,CSARDADRGGTEAFF
TRBV6-1,NA,NA,TRBJ1-1,TGTGCCACCTTCGAAACCTGGGAGAACACTGAAGCTTTCTTT,CATFETWENTEAFF
TRBV7-9,NA,NA,TRBJ2-2,TGTGCCAGCAGCTCGCGGTACATTATAGCGGAAAAGCTTTTGAACACCGGGGAGCTGTTTTTT,CASSSRYIIAEKLLNTGELFF
TRBV20-1,TRBD2,NA,TRBJ2-1,TGCAGTGCTAGAGAGGGCTTTAGCGGGAGCTCCTACAATGAGCAGTTCTTC,CSAREGFSGSSYNEQFF
TRBV29-1,NA,NA,TRBJ1-2,TGCAGCGTAGGTTTTGTCGGCCATTCTCCCTATGGCTACACCTTC,CSVGFVGHSPYGYTF
TRBV30,NA,NA,TRBJ1-1,TGTGCCTCCCAGGACCCAATGACGGTGAACACTGAAGCTTTCTTT,CASQDPMTVNTEAFF
TRBV20-1,NA,NA,TRBJ2-2,TGCAGTGCTAGAGATGGGCAGCACACCGGGGAGCTGTTTTTT,CSARDGQHTGELFF
TRBV5-1,TRBD1,few,TRBJ2-3,TGCGCCAGCAGCCACTTGGCCCTTGGGAAGGGGGCCCCAGATACGCAGTATTTT,CASSHLALGKGAPDTQYF
TRBV29-1,NA,NA,TRBJ2-4,TGCAGCGCGGTAGAAAACATTCAGTACTTC,CSAVENIQYF
TRBV27,TRBD1,NA,TRBJ2-1,TGTGCCAGCAGTTTTATAGGACAGGGGCTTTACAATGAGCAGTTCTTC,CASSFIGQGLYNEQFF
TRBV10-3,NA,NA,TRBJ2-5,TGTGCCATCAGTCCCAGCTGGGCTAGGAGGGAGACCCAGTACTTC,CAISPSWARRETQYF
TRBV20-1,NA,NA,TRBJ1-5,TGCAGTGCTAGGGAGTGGGGGTCTTTCTCTCAGCCCCAGCATTTT,CSAREWGSFSQPQHF
TRBV10-3,TRBD2,few,TRBJ2-1,TGTGCCATCAGTGATCCCGGGACTAGGCGGACGGGGCAGTTCTTC,CAISDPGTRRTGQFF
TRBV11-2,TRBD1,NA,TRBJ1-2,TGTGCCAGCAGCCTTAACAGGGGGCAGGGTGGCTACACCTTC,CASSLNRGQGGYTF
TRBV9,TRBD2,NA,TRBJ2-1,TGTGCCAGCAGCGCGGGAGGGACTAGCGGTCCGAAGCTGGGGAATGAGCAGTTCTTC,CASSAGGTSGPKLGNEQFF
TRBV20-1,NA,few,TRBJ2-7,TGCAGTGCTAGATCCCCAGATACCTACGAGCAGTACTTC,CSARSPDTYEQYF
TRBV29-1,NA,NA,TRBJ2-7,TGCAGCGTTGGACAGGCCACCTACGAGCAGTACTTC,CSVGQATYEQYF
TRBV25-1,TRBD1,few,TRBJ1-1,TGTGCCAGCAGTTCACTCACGTCGCCGGACAGGGGGGTTACTGAAGCTTTCTTT,CASSSLTSPDRGVTEAFF
TRBV6-1,TRBD1,NA,TRBJ2-7,TGTGCCAGCAGTGCCTACCCTTCCGACAGGGGGATCTCCTACGAGCAGTACTTC,CASSAYPSDRGISYEQYF
TRBV6-1,NA,NA,TRBJ2-2,TGTGCCAGCAGGGTCCCAGGGTATGACACCGGGGAGCTGTTTTTT,CASRVPGYDTGELFF
TRBV4-1,NA,NA,TRBJ1-6,TGCGCCAGCAGCCAAGGGGGATGGAATTCACCCCTCCACTTT,CASSQGGWNSPLHF